Reported below is one T cell receptor (beta chain). The CDR3 covers 14 residues. V dropped 7 bases and J dropped 4; count of bases not matched to a gene: 12. Germline-derived CDR1 and CDR2 are SQVTM and ANQGSEA. The data derive from a study of blood T cell repertoires in COVID-19. About the research overall: There were acute and convalescent COVID-19 samples, and they came from the United States, Italy and Spain. T cells, B-cell-depleted T cells, or PBMCs supplied cDNA or gDNA.

Sequenced by immunoSEQ multiplex PCR; TCRdb stores in-frame clones only, minus some. In the table there are 80,000 or so clones, 70% to 90% of which are singletons. The sample consisted of peripheral blood. This chain uses TRBV29-1 with TRBJ2-5, with TRBD1 matching over 7 bases. The origin of this receptor is a woman aged 60-70 years with acute or convalescent COVID-19. The CDR3 protein is CSAETGFDRETQYF. Here the CDR3 DNA reads TGCAGCGCCGAGACAGGGTTTGATAGAGAGACCCAGTACTTC. Full variable domain (remainder filled in from reference TRBV29-1 and TRBJ2-5): SAVISQKPSRDICQRGTSLTIQCQVDSQVTMMFWYRQQPGQSLTLIATANQGSEATYESGFVIDKFPISRPNLTFSTLTVSNMSPEDSSIYLCSAETGFDRETQYFGPGTRLLVL.